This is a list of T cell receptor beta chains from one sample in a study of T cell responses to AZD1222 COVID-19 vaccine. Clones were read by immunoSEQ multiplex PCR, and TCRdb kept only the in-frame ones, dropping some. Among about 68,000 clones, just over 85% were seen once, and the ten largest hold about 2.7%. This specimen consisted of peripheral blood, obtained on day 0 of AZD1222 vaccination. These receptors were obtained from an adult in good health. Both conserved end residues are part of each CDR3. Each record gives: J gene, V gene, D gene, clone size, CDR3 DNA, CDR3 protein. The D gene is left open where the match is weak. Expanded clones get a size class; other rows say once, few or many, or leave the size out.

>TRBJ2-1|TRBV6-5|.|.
TGTGCCGCCACTAGGGGAGAAGCCTACAATGAGCAGTTCTTC
CAATRGEAYNEQFF
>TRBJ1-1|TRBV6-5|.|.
TGTGCCAGCAGTTACTCAGGGGATGGCACTGAAGCTTTCTTT
CASSYSGDGTEAFF
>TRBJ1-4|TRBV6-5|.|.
TGTGCCAGCAGTTACTCAGGAGGAACTAATGAAAAACTGTTTTTT
CASSYSGGTNEKLFF
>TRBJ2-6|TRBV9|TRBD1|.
TGTGCCAGCAGCGTGACAGGGTTAGGGGCCAACGTCCTGACTTTC
CASSVTGLGANVLTF
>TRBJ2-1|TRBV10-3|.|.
TGTGCCATCAGTGAGTCGAAGGATAGCTACAATGAGCAGTTCTTC
CAISESKDSYNEQFF
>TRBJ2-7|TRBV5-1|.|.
TGCGCCAGCAGCTTCTCGGCAGATTCCTACGAGCAGTACTTC
CASSFSADSYEQYF
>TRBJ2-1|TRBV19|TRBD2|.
TGTGCCAGTAGTAATAGCGGGCTACACAATGAGCAGTTCTTC
CASSNSGLHNEQFF
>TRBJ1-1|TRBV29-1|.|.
TGCAGCGTTGAAAGGTCAGACAAAGAAGCTTTCTTT
CSVERSDKEAFF
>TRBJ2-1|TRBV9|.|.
TGTGCCAGCGGCCGCGCGGGGATTTACAATGAGCAGTTCTTC
CASGRAGIYNEQFF
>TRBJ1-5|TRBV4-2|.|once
TGTGCCAGCAGCCAAGATGTTGGGGGGGTAGGTCAGCCCCAGCATTTT
CASSQDVGGVGQPQHF
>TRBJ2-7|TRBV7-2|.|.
TGTGCCAGCAGCGGCTCCTACGAGCAGTACTTC
CASSGSYEQYF
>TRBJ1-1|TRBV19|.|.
TGTGCCAGTAGGAAGGACCCGAACACTGAAGCTTTCTTT
CASRKDPNTEAFF
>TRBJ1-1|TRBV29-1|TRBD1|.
TGCAGCGTTGAAGGATCGGACAGGGACGCTGAAGCTTTCTTT
CSVEGSDRDAEAFF
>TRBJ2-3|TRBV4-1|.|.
TGCGCCAGCAGCCAAGAAGGGACCACAGATACGCAGTATTTT
CASSQEGTTDTQYF
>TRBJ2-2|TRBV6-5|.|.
TGTGCCAGCAGTTACTCGAGGACCGGGGAGCTGTTTTTT
CASSYSRTGELFF
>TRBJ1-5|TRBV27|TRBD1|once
TGTGCCAGCAGTCTCCGGGACAGCCATCAGCCCCAGCATTTT
CASSLRDSHQPQHF
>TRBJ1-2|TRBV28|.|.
TGTGCCAGCAGTACCAGAAACTATGGCTACACCTTC
CASSTRNYGYTF
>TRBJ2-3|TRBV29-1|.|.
TGCAGCGTTGGCGATCAAGGGGGGCCTAGCACAGATACGCAGTATTTT
CSVGDQGGPSTDTQYF
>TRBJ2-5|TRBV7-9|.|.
TGTGCCAGCAGCTTAGCGCCAGGGCCAGAGACCCAGTACTTC
CASSLAPGPETQYF
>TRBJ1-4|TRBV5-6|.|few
TGTGCCAGCAGCTTGGTAGCCTTCGGAGAAAAACTGTTTTTT
CASSLVAFGEKLFF
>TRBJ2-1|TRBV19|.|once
TGTGCCAGTAGTATACCTGGGCGGGGATATGAGGATGAGCAGTTCTTC
CASSIPGRGYEDEQFF
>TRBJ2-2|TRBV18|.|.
TGTGCCAGCTCACCACGGCAGGAGGGAAGCGGGGAGCTGTTTTTT
CASSPRQEGSGELFF
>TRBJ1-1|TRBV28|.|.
TGTGCCACAGAGGGAAGTGACACTGAAGCTTTCTTT
CATEGSDTEAFF
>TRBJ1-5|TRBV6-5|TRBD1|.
TGTGCCAGCCGGTCTCAGGGGGCAGGGCAGCCCCAGCATTTT
CASRSQGAGQPQHF
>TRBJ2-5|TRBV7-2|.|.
TGTGCCAGCAGCTTATGGAGGGAAGAGACCCAGTACTTC
CASSLWREETQYF
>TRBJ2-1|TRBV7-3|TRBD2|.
TGTGCCAGCAGCTTAGGGACTAGCGCAGTCCTGTCCTACAATGAGCAGTTCTTC
CASSLGTSAVLSYNEQFF
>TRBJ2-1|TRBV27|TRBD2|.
TGTGCCAGCAGCCGTTCGGTAGCGGGAAACAATGAGCAGTTCTTC
CASSRSVAGNNEQFF
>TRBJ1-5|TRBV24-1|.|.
TGTGCCACCACGGAAGGGTCCAATCAGCCCCAGCATTTT
CATTEGSNQPQHF
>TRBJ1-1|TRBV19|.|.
TGTGCCAGTAGTATTAAAGCGGGGCTCAGTGCGGACACTGAAGCTTTCTTT
CASSIKAGLSADTEAFF
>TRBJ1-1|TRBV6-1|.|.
TGTGCCAGCAGTGAACAGGGTACTGAAGCTTTCTTT
CASSEQGTEAFF
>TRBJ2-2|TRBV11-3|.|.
TGTGCCAGCAGCCCCCAGAGTAGAGGATCAAGGGCCGGGGAGCTGTTTTTT
CASSPQSRGSRAGELFF
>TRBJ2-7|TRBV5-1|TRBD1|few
TGCGCCAGCAGCCTAACGACAGGGGGCGGTTACGAGCAGTACTTC
CASSLTTGGGYEQYF
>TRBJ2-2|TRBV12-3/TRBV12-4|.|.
TGTGCCAGCAGTTTTGGGGGACCCGGGGAGCTGTTTTTT
CASSFGGPGELFF